The subject of this entry is one T cell receptor beta chain. What it binds is not known. This same CDR3 is encoded by further DNA sequences in the sample. Germline values: CDR1 SGHRS, CDR2 YFSETQ. Trimming removed 0 bases from V and 5 bases from J; junction bases left unmatched: 2. The CDR3 extends over 15 amino acids. The sample comes from a study of beta chain features in type 1 diabetes. Expressed TCRB transcripts were sequenced because the isolated RNA had all been reverse transcribed beforehand. Here immunoSEQ multiplex PCR was the method, and the copy in TCRdb shows in-frame clones only, minus some. Among hundreds of thousands of clones, over 13% were seen once, and the ten largest hold 0.03% to 0.045%. Findings and limits, study-wide: In every one of the four CD4+ subsets, TCRB CDR3s were moderately but significantly shorter in Type 1 diabetes patients. Among type 1 diabetes patients, VDJ junctions had fewer insertions and more deletions.

Sample: naive CD4+ T cells from blood. This chain links TRBV5-1 with TRBJ1-4; 9 bases line up with TRBD1. This sequence originates from a man aged 18 to 35 with type 1 diabetes. CDR3 sequence (DNA): TGCGCCAGCAGCTTGGCCGGGACAGGGAATGAAAAACTGTTTTTT. Its protein product is CASSLAGTGNEKLFF. Variable domain in full (rest from reference TRBV5-1 and TRBJ1-4): KAGVTQTPRYLIKTRGQQVTLSCSPISGHRSVSWYQQTPGQGLQFLFEYFSETQRNKGNFPGRFSGRQFSNSRSEMNVSTLELGDSALYLCASSLAGTGNEKLFFGSGTQLSVL.